What follows are 32 T cell receptor beta chains derived from one specimen sequenced in a study of CXCR3-negative and CXCR3-positive naive CD8 T cells. Their cognate antigens are unknown. Each TRB cDNA library was prepared by 5' RACE (with UMI labels). With the 5' RACE reads reprocessed, TCRdb shows one record per CDR3 protein and no DNA. The sample table includes about 85,000 distinct CDR3 sequences. Study-wide findings and caveats: Hydrophobicity was higher for TRB CDR3s found in CXCR3-positive naive cells than in CXCR3-negative naive cells.

The sequencing sample was made of naive CXCR3+ CD8+ T cells from blood. As to subset: CD45RO-CCR7+CD27+CD95- naive CD8+ T cells expressing CXCR3 (TNR3+). Receptors originate from a human donor in good health. Some clones in this sample may be carry-over from other donors' samples.

The chain employs TRBV11-2 and TRBJ2-7; the D gene TCRdb calls, TRBD2, cannot be checked with no DNA. Germline CDR1 is SGHAT and CDR2 is FQNNGV. The CDR3 has 15 residues. CDR3 amino acids: CASTHPASGSEEQYF.

V gene TRBV4-2 combines with J gene TRBJ1-4; the D gene TCRdb calls, TRBD1, cannot be checked with no DNA. Germline V gene data show CDR1 as LGHNA and CDR2 as YNFKEQ. The CDR3 consists of 14 residues. The CDR3 loop reads CASSLDSAYEKLFF.

V usage is TRBV5-1 and J usage is TRBJ2-1; the TRBD1 assignment by TCRdb is unverifiable without DNA. There are 16 residues in the CDR3. Germline-derived CDR1 and CDR2 are SGHRS and YFSETQ. The CDR3 spells CASSFTGISSYNEQFF. Full variable domain (missing parts from reference TRBV5-1 and TRBJ2-1): KAGVTQTPRYLIKTRGQQVTLSCSPISGHRSVSWYQQTPGQGLQFLFEYFSETQRNKGNFPGRFSGRQFSNSRSEMNVSTLELGDSALYLCASSFTGISSYNEQFFGPGTRLTVL.

The J gene is TRBJ1-1, the V gene TRBV3-1; TCRdb returns TRBD1, unconfirmable since there is no DNA. This CDR3 comprises 12 residues. CDR1 and CDR2 (germline): LGHDT, YNNKEL (reference sequence). The CDR3 loop is CASNIQGTEAFF.

V is TRBV28 and J is TRBJ1-1; TCRdb's D call, TRBD1, is unchecked because there is no DNA. The germline V gene encodes CDR1 MDHEN and CDR2 SYDVKM. CDR3 length: 19 residues. CDR3 sequence: CASSSNLLGQVGGAVYGFF.

This chain connects TRBV20-1 to TRBJ2-1; the TRBD2 assignment by TCRdb is unverifiable without DNA. The CDR3 spans 14 residues. CDR1 and CDR2 from the germline V gene are DFQATT and SNEGSKA (reference sequence). The CDR3 is CSARSLAEDNEQFF.

The chain uses TRBV7-9 and TRBJ2-7; TCRdb calls TRBD1, which cannot be checked without DNA. This CDR3 has 14 residues. Per germline, CDR1 SEHNR and CDR2 FQNEAQ (reference sequence). This CDR3 is CASSSLTGLLEQYF.

This chain links TRBV27 with TRBJ2-1; TCRdb reports TRBD1, a call that lacks DNA to check it against. This CDR3 region has 13 residues. Germline V gene sequence: CDR1 MNHEY, CDR2 SMNVEV (reference sequence). CDR3 amino acids: CASRTSTAAEQFF.

V gene TRBV28 combines with J gene TRBJ1-6; TCRdb picks TRBD1, but there is no DNA to check that call. CDR1 is MDHEN and CDR2 is SYDVKM in the germline V gene. CDR3 length equals 14 residues. This chain's CDR3 is CASKGAALDSPLHF.

The chain combines TRBV28 with TRBJ1-2; TCRdb's assignment of TRBD1 cannot be checked, as there is no DNA. Germline V CDR1 and CDR2: MDHEN, SYDVKM. There are 13 residues in the CDR3. CDR3: CASSLVRGYGYTF.

This chain links TRBV25-1 with TRBJ2-7; TCRdb picks TRBD2, but there is no DNA to check that call. The CDR3 sequence is 17 residues long. In germline, CDR1 is MGHDK, CDR2 SYGVNS. The CDR3 sequence: CASSEFFPGMAVDEQYF.

The rearrangement joins TRBV29-1 to TRBJ1-2; no DNA is available, so the TRBD1 call from TCRdb remains unchecked. Germline V lookup: CDR1 SQVTM, CDR2 ANQGSEA. The CDR3 runs 11 residues. CDR3 sequence: CSADATGGYTF. Drawing the rest from reference TRBV29-1 and TRBJ1-2, the complete variable domain is SAVISQKPSRDICQRGTSLTIQCQVDSQVTMMFWYRQQPGQSLTLIATANQGSEATYESGFVIDKFPISRPNLTFSTLTVSNMSPEDSSIYLCSADATGGYTFGSGTRLTVV.

This chain connects TRBV20-1 to TRBJ2-3; the TCRdb D gene call, TRBD2, has no DNA to confirm it. CDR1 is DFQATT and CDR2 is SNEGSKA in the germline V gene (reference sequence). The length of the CDR3 is 15 residues. The CDR3 loop reads CSARVMEEITDTQYF.

The rearrangement links TRBV29-1 to TRBJ1-2. Germline CDR1 is SQVTM and CDR2 is ANQGSEA. This CDR3 spans 11 amino acids. The CDR3: CSVDGGDGYTF.

The rearrangement links TRBV2 to TRBJ2-1; TCRdb's assignment of TRBD1 cannot be checked, as there is no DNA. Germline V gene sequence: CDR1 SNHLY, CDR2 FYNNEI. The CDR3 loop spans 16 amino acids. The CDR3 sequence: CASSRSGGLSDGEQFF.

This chain links TRBV6-5 with TRBJ1-5; lacking DNA, the TRBD1 call made by TCRdb goes unchecked. The CDR3 has 15 amino acids. Germline V lookup: CDR1 MNHEY, CDR2 SVGAGI. The chain's CDR3 is CASSYGQGIGQPQHF.

The chain recombines TRBV7-9 with TRBJ2-5. From germline, CDR1 is SEHNR and CDR2 FQNEAQ (reference sequence). The CDR3 spans 12 residues. CDR3 in amino acids: CASSQIQETQYF. Full variable domain (rest looked up from reference TRBV7-9 and TRBJ2-5): DTGVSQNPRHKITKRGQNVTFRCDPISEHNRLYWYRQTLGQGPEFLTYFQNEAQLEKSRLLSDRFSAERPKGSFSTLEIQRTEQGDSAMYLCASSQIQETQYFGPGTRLLVL.

The chain links TRBV4-1 to TRBJ1-2. From germline, CDR1 is MGHRA and CDR2 YSYEKL. This CDR3 comprises 15 residues. The CDR3 spells CASSQDASGEEGYTF.

The chain is built from TRBV3-1 and TRBJ2-1; TCRdb lists TRBD2, though no DNA is available to test this call. Germline V lookup: CDR1 LGHDT, CDR2 YNNKEL (reference sequence). The CDR3 runs to 17 residues. The CDR3 spells CASSPGRPNTTYNEQFF.

This chain uses TRBV6-2 or TRBV6-3 with TRBJ2-7; with no DNA, the TCRdb D assignment of TRBD2 cannot be verified. CDR3 length: 15 residues. Germline loops: CDR1 MNHEY, CDR2 SVGEGT. CDR3 loop: CASSPGTSGSYEQYF.

This chain joins TRBV7-6 and TRBJ1-4. Germline V CDR1 and CDR2: SGHVS, FNYEAQ. The CDR3 loop spans 13 amino acids. The CDR3 sequence is CASSLTVNEKLFF.

The CDR3 sequence is CASSLATYYEQYF. The chain joins TRBV6-2 or TRBV6-3 to TRBJ2-7. The CDR3 length is 13 residues. Germline CDR1 reads MNHEY; CDR2 reads SVGEGT.

The V and J genes are TRBV27 and TRBJ1-6. CDR1 is MNHEY and CDR2 is SMNVEV in the germline V gene (reference sequence). The CDR3 sequence is 14 residues long. This CDR3 is CASREGLYNSPLHF.

CDR3 loop: CASSEQATYEQYF. This sequence joins TRBV2 and TRBJ2-7. Germline-derived CDR1 and CDR2 are SNHLY and FYNNEI. The CDR3 has 13 amino acids.

This rearrangement joins TRBV28 to TRBJ2-2; TCRdb outputs TRBD1, but without DNA this stays unchecked. The length of the CDR3 is 14 residues. From germline, CDR1 is MDHEN and CDR2 SYDVKM. The CDR3 sequence is CASRLTGGAGELFF.

This chain links TRBV6-6 with TRBJ2-3; the D gene TCRdb calls, TRBD1, cannot be checked with no DNA. CDR1 and CDR2 (germline): MNHNY, SVGAGI (reference sequence). The CDR3 length is 11 residues. This CDR3 is CASRGADAQYF.

The chain couples TRBV12-3 or TRBV12-4 to TRBJ2-2; lacking DNA, the TRBD1 call made by TCRdb goes unchecked. The length of the CDR3 is 16 residues. This CDR3 is CASRRDLGANTGELFF.

The J gene is TRBJ1-1, the V gene TRBV12-3 or TRBV12-4; checking the TCRdb D call of TRBD1 is not possible without DNA. This CDR3 has 13 residues. The CDR3 reads CASSSLGGTKAFF.

The chain has TRBV7-2 and TRBJ1-1; TCRdb's D gene call, TRBD1, goes unchecked for lack of DNA. The CDR3 has 14 amino acids. CDR1 is SGHTA, CDR2 FQGNSA, per germline. CDR3 in amino acids: CASSPTPDLRRAFF.

The chain recombines TRBV28 with TRBJ2-5; the TCRdb D gene call, TRBD2, has no DNA to confirm it. Per germline, CDR1 MDHEN and CDR2 SYDVKM. This CDR3 is 14 amino acids long. CDR3 sequence reads: CASSFTRPQETQYF. The variable domain in full, completed from reference TRBV28 and TRBJ2-5, reads DVKVTQSSRYLVKRTGEKVFLECVQDMDHENMFWYRQDPGLGLRLIYFSYDVKMKEKGDIPEGYSVSREKKERFSLILESASTNQTSMYLCASSFTRPQETQYFGPGTRLLVL.

This sequence joins TRBV27 and TRBJ2-3; the TRBD1 assignment by TCRdb is unverifiable without DNA. The CDR3 is made up of 16 amino acids. CDR1 MNHEY and CDR2 SMNVEV come from the germline V gene (reference sequence). CDR3 sequence: CASSLSLRALGDTQYF.

The V and J genes are TRBV7-9 and TRBJ2-3; the D call of TRBD2 rests on TCRdb alone, since no DNA is present to check it. Per the germline V gene, CDR1 is SEHNR and CDR2 is FQNEAQ (reference sequence). The length of the CDR3 is 18 residues. CDR3 protein: CASSSTEPAGGPVDTQYF.